This entry concerns a single TCR beta chain. The antigen is unknown. The method was immunoSEQ multiplex PCR; TCRdb's version includes in-frame clones alone and lacks a portion of them. The sample lists tens of thousands of clones, roughly 80% occurring once. If patients had autoimmune disease history or systemic immunosuppression, they were excluded. This sample is part of a study of OX40 agonist ivuxolimab in advanced cancers. Regarding the study as a whole: At doses 0.1 to 3.0 mg/kg, CD4+ and CD8+ clones expanded.

This specimen was CD4+ or CD8+ T cells sorted from blood, taken in a trial of the OX40 agonist ivuxolimab. This clonotype originated in an adult with an advanced solid tumor such as melanoma, head and neck, liver or kidney cancer.

DNA of the CDR3: TGCGCCAGCAATGAGGGTGGCACAGATACGCAGTATTTT. Its translation: CASNEGGTDTQYF. The genes are TRBV5-1 and TRBJ2-3; TRBD2 might be the D (5 bases). The CDR3 totals 13 residues. Germline V CDR1 and CDR2: SGHRS, YFSETQ. Deletions cut 6 bases from V and 1 base from J, with 9 bases between.